These 21 T cell receptor beta chains originate from one sample sequenced in a study of blood T cell repertoires in COVID-19. Sequencing used immunoSEQ multiplex PCR; TCRdb keeps in-frame clones, though not all of them. In the table there are approximately 200,000 clones, approximately 90% of which are singletons. Material: peripheral blood. The receptors shown here come from a woman in her 30s with active or convalescent COVID-19.

The V gene is TRBV14, the J gene TRBJ1-3; the D is unclear. Trimming took off 2 bases at V and 0 bases at J, with 8 bases between the two ends. The germline V gene encodes CDR1 SGHDN and CDR2 FVKESK. The CDR3 sequence is 15 residues long. Here the CDR3 DNA reads TGTGCCAGCAGCCAAAGCTCTCGCTCTGGAAACACCATATATTTT. Its translation: CASSQSSRSGNTIYF.

This chain links TRBV4-2 with TRBJ1-1; 7 bases line up with TRBD1. Germline V gives CDR1 LGHNA, CDR2 YNFKEQ. Losses at the gene ends were 6 bases for V and 5 bases for J; bases not matched to a gene: 9. This CDR3 has 14 amino acids. The chain's CDR3 is CASRPGTGVTEAFF. The DNA for the CDR3 is TGTGCCAGCAGACCCGGAACAGGGGTAACTGAAGCTTTCTTT.

The chain uses TRBV19 and TRBJ2-5, with TRBD2 matching over 11 bases. V dropped 4 bases and J dropped 1; count of bases not matched to a gene: 5. In germline, CDR1 is LNHDA, CDR2 SQIVND (reference sequence). CDR3 length: 16 amino acids. The CDR3 is CASSKLAGALQETQYF. The CDR3 nucleotides are TGTGCCAGTAGTAAACTAGCGGGGGCCCTCCAAGAGACCCAGTACTTC.

This clone occurred a few times. The chain uses TRBV19 and TRBJ2-1; 10 bases are a match to TRBD2. Germline-derived CDR1 and CDR2 are LNHDA and SQIVND (reference sequence). The ends lost 8 bases at V and 8 bases at J; junction bases unmatched: 6. The CDR3 runs to 13 residues. The CDR3 nucleotides read TGTGCCAGTGCTAGCGGGGGTTTACATGAGCAGTTCTTC. Its translation: CASASGGLHEQFF.

The chain is built from TRBV4-2 and TRBJ1-4; maybe TRBD1 (5 bases). The V and J ends lost 0 bases and 0 bases respectively, with 14 bases between them. This CDR3 is built from 18 residues. Per the germline V gene, CDR1 is LGHNA and CDR2 is YNFKEQ. CDR3 loop: CASSQDLGGPATNEKLFF. CDR3 sequence (DNA): TGTGCCAGCAGCCAAGATTTGGGGGGACCTGCAACTAATGAAAAACTGTTTTTT.

The chain recombines TRBV18 with TRBJ1-1; D uncertain. The germline gives CDR1 KGHSH, CDR2 LQKENI. Between the trimmed V and J ends, which lost 5 bases and 5 bases, there was a span of 18 bases. CDR3 length: 15 amino acids. CDR3 sequence reads: CASSESDYSGTEAFF. CDR3 coding DNA: TGTGCCAGCTCAGAATCGGACTACAGTGGGACTGAAGCTTTCTTT.

The chain has TRBV12-3 or TRBV12-4 and TRBJ2-1; D not resolved. The CDR3 is made up of 12 amino acids. V was pared by 6 bases and J by 6 bases, with 9 bases between. The CDR3 loop reads CASSLIVNEQFF. The DNA of the CDR3 is TGTGCCAGCAGCTTAATAGTCAATGAGCAGTTCTTC.

V is TRBV3-1 (or the pseudogene TRBV3-2) and J is TRBJ2-1; 7 bases are shared with TRBD2. The V gene end was trimmed by 2 bases and the J gene end by 5 bases; junction bases not matched to a gene: 3. The CDR3 has 14 residues. The germline V gene encodes CDR1 LGHDT and CDR2 YNNKEL (reference sequence). The chain's CDR3 is CASSQRGRNNEQFF. DNA of the CDR3: TGTGCCAGCAGCCAACGCGGGAGAAACAATGAGCAGTTCTTC.

This chain joins TRBV10-1 and TRBJ2-7; D ambiguous. This CDR3 contains 11 residues. The germline V gene encodes CDR1 WNHNN and CDR2 SYGVQD (reference sequence). V lost 7 bases and J lost 4, with 8 bases in between. The CDR3 DNA reads as TGCGCCAGCACCGAGCTGTACGAGCAGTACTTC. Its translation is CASTELYEQYF.

The CDR3 DNA follows: TGTGCCTGGAGTGGAAACAGGAACACTGAAGCTTTCTTT. It specifies CAWSGNRNTEAFF. The chain links TRBV30 to TRBJ1-1; D is ambiguous. The V and J ends lost 1 base and 1 base respectively, with 7 bases between them. From germline, CDR1 is GTSNPN and CDR2 SVGIG (reference sequence). The CDR3 is 13 residues long. The full variable domain, with the rest looked up from reference TRBV30 and TRBJ1-1, is SQTIHQWPATLVQPVGSPLSLECTVEGTSNPNLYWYRQAAGRGLQLLFYSVGIGQISSEVPQNLSASRPQDRQFILSSKKLLLSDSGFYLCAWSGNRNTEAFFGQGTRLTVV.

The gene calls are TRBV13 and TRBJ2-5, with D tentatively TRBD1 (5 bases). The length of the CDR3 is 12 residues. The germline V gene encodes CDR1 PRHDT and CDR2 FYEKMQ (reference sequence). V lost 6 bases and J 1 base, leaving 6 bases between the germline ends. The CDR3 sequence is CASSTGQETQYF. CDR3 coding DNA: TGTGCCAGCAGTACAGGCCAAGAGACCCAGTACTTC. The full variable domain, in which reference TRBV13 and TRBJ2-5 provide the parts outside the CDR3, is AAGVIQSPRHLIKEKRETATLKCYPIPRHDTVYWYQQGPGQDPQFLISFYEKMQSDKGSIPDRFSAQQFSDYHSELNMSSLELGDSALYFCASSTGQETQYFGPGTRLLVL.

The chain recombines TRBV5-4 with TRBJ1-2; the match to TRBD1 covers 10 bases. Losses at the gene ends were 0 bases for V and 8 bases for J; bases not matched to a gene: 13. Germline assignment: CDR1 SGHNT and CDR2 YYREEE (reference sequence). The CDR3 extends over 17 amino acids. Written as DNA, the CDR3 is TGTGCCAGCAGCTTGGCCGGGACAGGGGACCGGGTGGGAGGCTACACCTTC. Protein: CASSLAGTGDRVGGYTF.

The chain combines TRBV27 with TRBJ1-4, with TRBD1 matching 11 bases. This CDR3 contains 19 residues. The trim removed 4 bases at V and 3 bases at J, leaving 13 bases unmatched. Germline-derived CDR1 and CDR2 are MNHEY and SMNVEV (reference sequence). The CDR3 DNA reads TGTGCCAGCAGTTCCCTAGGACAGGGGGCTTTTTCGTCTAATGAAAAACTGTTTTTT. This codes for CASSSLGQGAFSSNEKLFF.

The rearrangement uses TRBV13 and TRBJ1-2, with D possibly TRBD1 on 6 matching bases. CDR3 length: 16 amino acids. Germline assignment: CDR1 PRHDT and CDR2 FYEKMQ (reference sequence). V dropped 2 bases and J dropped 4 bases, with 17 bases sitting between them. CDR3 DNA sequence: TGTGCCAGCAGCTTAAGGGGGGGCGGGAGAGTCTATGGCTACACCTTC. It codes for CASSLRGGGRVYGYTF.

The chain employs TRBV14 and TRBJ2-5, with D possibly matching TRBD1 (5 bases). This CDR3 comprises 16 residues. Trimming shortened V by 3 bases and J by 0 bases, and 14 bases separated the two germline ends. Germline CDR1 is SGHDN and CDR2 is FVKESK. The CDR3 protein is CASSHPVVRDQETQYF. CDR3 sequence (DNA): TGTGCCAGCAGCCACCCCGTCGTCAGGGACCAAGAGACCCAGTACTTC. Filled out from reference TRBV14 and TRBJ2-5, the complete variable domain reads EAGVTQFPSHSVIEKGQTVTLRCDPISGHDNLYWYRRVMGKEIKFLLHFVKESKQDESGMPNNRFLAERTGGTYSTLKVQPAELEDSGVYFCASSHPVVRDQETQYFGPGTRLLVL.

The chain uses TRBV27 and TRBJ1-1; D is uncertain. Trimming left V 2 bases short and J 2 bases short, with 12 bases between. From germline, CDR1 is MNHEY and CDR2 SMNVEV (reference sequence). The CDR3 runs to 15 residues. The CDR3 DNA follows: TGTGCCAGCAGTTTAGCCGGGAGTGTCAACACTGAAGCTTTCTTT. This sequence encodes CASSLAGSVNTEAFF.

Note on this clone: A read error may account for a junction end that differs from germline. This chain connects TRBV7-9 to TRBJ2-3, with 7 bases fitting TRBD2. Germline CDR1 is SEHNR and CDR2 is FQNEAQ (reference sequence). The CDR3 totals 14 residues. In DNA, the CDR3 is TGTACCAGTCTGCGGGAGTGGGCTCCAGATACGCAGTATTTT. Protein sequence: CTSLREWAPDTQYF. The whole variable domain, filled in from reference TRBV7-9 and TRBJ2-3, reads DTGVSQNPRHKITKRGQNVTFRCDPISEHNRLYWYRQTLGQGPEFLTYFQNEAQLEKSRLLSDRFSAERPKGSFSTLEIQRTEQGDSAMYLCTSLREWAPDTQYFGPGTRLTVL.

This chain joins TRBV13 and TRBJ1-3; D ambiguous. Trimming took off 6 bases at V and 0 bases at J, with 6 bases between the two ends. The germline CDR1 and CDR2 sequences are PRHDT and FYEKMQ (reference sequence). This CDR3 has 13 amino acids. The CDR3 nucleotides read TGTGCCAGCAGTCGGGGCTCTGGAAACACCATATATTTT. It yields the protein CASSRGSGNTIYF.

V gene TRBV19 combines with J gene TRBJ2-3; TRBD2 is a possible D gene (6 bases). This CDR3 is built from 16 residues. CDR1 is LNHDA and CDR2 is SQIVND in the germline V gene (reference sequence). V shed 3 bases and J shed 0 bases, with 13 bases lying between them. CDR3 nucleotides: TGTGCCAGTAGTATTCAAGGAGGGCCTAGCACAGATACGCAGTATTTT. Amino acid sequence: CASSIQGGPSTDTQYF. Based on the CDR3 plus reference TRBV19 and TRBJ2-3, the full variable domain is DGGITQSPKYLFRKEGQNVTLSCEQNLNHDAMYWYRQDPGQGLRLIYYSQIVNDFQKGDIAEGYSVSREKKESFPLTVTSAQKNPTAFYLCASSIQGGPSTDTQYFGPGTRLTVL.

The chain uses TRBV13 and TRBJ1-3; weak D call: TRBD1 (5 bases). The V and J ends lost 4 bases and 8 bases respectively, with 18 bases between them. The germline V gene has CDR1 PRHDT and CDR2 FYEKMQ (reference sequence). There are 15 residues in the CDR3. The CDR3 DNA reads as TGTGCCAGCAGCTCAACTAGCGGGGGGACGTACACCATATATTTT. It translates to CASSSTSGGTYTIYF.

CDR3 amino acids: CATSRGLAVYEQYF. DNA for the CDR3: TGTGCCACCAGCAGAGGACTAGCGGTCTACGAGCAGTACTTC. The V gene is TRBV15, the J gene TRBJ2-7; TRBD2 aligns across 9 bases. V was pared by 1 base and J by 3 bases, with 1 base of the junction left unmatched. The CDR3 consists of 14 residues. Germline CDR1 reads LNHNV; CDR2 reads YYDKDF (reference sequence).